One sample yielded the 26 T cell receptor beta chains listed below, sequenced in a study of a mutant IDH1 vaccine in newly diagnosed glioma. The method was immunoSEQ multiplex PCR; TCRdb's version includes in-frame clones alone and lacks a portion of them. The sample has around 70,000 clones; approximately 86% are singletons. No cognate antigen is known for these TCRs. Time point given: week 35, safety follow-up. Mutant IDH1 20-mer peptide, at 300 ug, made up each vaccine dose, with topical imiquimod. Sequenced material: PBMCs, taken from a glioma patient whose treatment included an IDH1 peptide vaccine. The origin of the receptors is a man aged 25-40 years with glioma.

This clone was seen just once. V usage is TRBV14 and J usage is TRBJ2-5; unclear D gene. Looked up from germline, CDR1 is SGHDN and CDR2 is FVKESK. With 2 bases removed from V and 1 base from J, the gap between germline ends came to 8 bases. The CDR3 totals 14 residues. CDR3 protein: CASSQPQPQETQYF. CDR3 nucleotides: TGTGCCAGCAGCCAACCCCAGCCCCAAGAGACCCAGTACTTC.

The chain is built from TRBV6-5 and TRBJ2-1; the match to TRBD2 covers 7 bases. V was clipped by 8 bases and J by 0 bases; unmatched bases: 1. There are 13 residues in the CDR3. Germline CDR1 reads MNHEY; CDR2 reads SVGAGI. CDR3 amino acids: CASGTTSYNEQFF. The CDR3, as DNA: TGTGCCAGCGGGACTACCTCCTACAATGAGCAGTTCTTC.

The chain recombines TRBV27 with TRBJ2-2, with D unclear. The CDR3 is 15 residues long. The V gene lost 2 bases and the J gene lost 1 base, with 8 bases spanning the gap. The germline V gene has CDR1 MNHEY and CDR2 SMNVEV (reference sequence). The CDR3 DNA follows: TGTGCCAGCAGTTTAAACCTCCGGAACACCGGGGAGCTGTTTTTT. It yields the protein CASSLNLRNTGELFF.

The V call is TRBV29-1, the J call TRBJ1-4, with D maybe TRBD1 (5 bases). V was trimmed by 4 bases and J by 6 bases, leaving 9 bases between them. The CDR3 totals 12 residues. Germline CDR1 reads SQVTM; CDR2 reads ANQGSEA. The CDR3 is CSVASGDEKLFF. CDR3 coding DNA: TGCAGCGTTGCCTCGGGGGATGAAAAACTGTTTTTT.

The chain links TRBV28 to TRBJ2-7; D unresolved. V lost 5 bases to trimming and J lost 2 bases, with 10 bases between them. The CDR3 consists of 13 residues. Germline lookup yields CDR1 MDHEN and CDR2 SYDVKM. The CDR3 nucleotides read TGTGCCAGCAGTCCCGGGTCTACCTACGAGCAGTACTTC. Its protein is CASSPGSTYEQYF.

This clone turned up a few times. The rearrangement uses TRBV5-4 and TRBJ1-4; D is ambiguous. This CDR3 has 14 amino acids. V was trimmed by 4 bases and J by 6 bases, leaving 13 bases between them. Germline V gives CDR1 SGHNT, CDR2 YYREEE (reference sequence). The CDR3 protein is CASSESVGDEKLFF. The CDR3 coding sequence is TGTGCCAGCAGCGAGTCCGTTGGTGATGAAAAACTGTTTTTT.

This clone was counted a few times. The CDR3 region is CASSGGSGSTEAFF. The CDR3 bases are TGTGCCAGCAGTGGAGGTTCAGGGAGCACTGAAGCTTTCTTT. The chain employs TRBV6-1 and TRBJ1-1, with a weak D call TRBD1 (5 bases). Germline assignment: CDR1 MNHNS and CDR2 SASEGT. The length of the CDR3 is 14 residues. Trimming stripped 4 bases from V and 4 bases from J, with 13 bases between.

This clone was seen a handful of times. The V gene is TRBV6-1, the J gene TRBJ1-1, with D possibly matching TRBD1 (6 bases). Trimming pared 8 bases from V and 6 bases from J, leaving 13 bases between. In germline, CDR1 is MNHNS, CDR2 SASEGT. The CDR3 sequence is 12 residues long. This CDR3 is CASHRDWSEAFF. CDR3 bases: TGTGCCAGCCACAGGGACTGGTCTGAAGCTTTCTTT.

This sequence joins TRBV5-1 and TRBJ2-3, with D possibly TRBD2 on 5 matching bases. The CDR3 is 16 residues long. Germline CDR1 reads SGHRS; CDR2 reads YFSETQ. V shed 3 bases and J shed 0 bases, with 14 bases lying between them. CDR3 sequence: CASSSFGKRSTDTQYF. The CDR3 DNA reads TGCGCCAGCAGCTCATTCGGGAAAAGAAGCACAGATACGCAGTATTTT.

The CDR3 spells CASSSFAGGPRETGELFF. The CDR3 DNA follows: TGTGCCAGCAGCTCCTTCGCGGGAGGGCCTAGGGAAACCGGGGAGCTGTTTTTT. The gene calls are TRBV7-6 and TRBJ2-2, with 9 positions matching TRBD2. CDR1 and CDR2 from the germline V gene are SGHVS and FNYEAQ. J lost 5 bases, V lost 4 bases, and 14 bases had no gene match. The CDR3 has 18 amino acids. The full variable domain, rest sourced from reference TRBV7-6 and TRBJ2-2, is GAGVSQSPRYKVTKRGQDVALRCDPISGHVSLYWYRQALGQGPEFLTYFNYEAQQDKSGLPNDRFSAERPEGSISTLTIQRTEQRDSAMYRCASSSFAGGPRETGELFFGEGSRLTVL.

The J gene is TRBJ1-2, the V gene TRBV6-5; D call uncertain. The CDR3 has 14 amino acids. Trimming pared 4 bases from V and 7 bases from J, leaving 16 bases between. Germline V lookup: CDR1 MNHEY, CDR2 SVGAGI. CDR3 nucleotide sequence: TGTGCCAGCAGTTCGACTGGGAAGGAGAGTGGCTACACCTTC. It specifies CASSSTGKESGYTF.

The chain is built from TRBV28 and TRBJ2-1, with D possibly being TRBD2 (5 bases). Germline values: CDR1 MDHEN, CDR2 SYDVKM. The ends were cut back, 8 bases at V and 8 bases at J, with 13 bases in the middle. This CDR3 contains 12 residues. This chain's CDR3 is CASAPPGYEQFF. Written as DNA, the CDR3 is TGTGCCAGCGCACCCCCGGGATATGAGCAGTTCTTC. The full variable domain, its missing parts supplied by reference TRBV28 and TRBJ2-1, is DVKVTQSSRYLVKRTGEKVFLECVQDMDHENMFWYRQDPGLGLRLIYFSYDVKMKEKGDIPEGYSVSREKKERFSLILESASTNQTSMYLCASAPPGYEQFFGPGTRLTVL.

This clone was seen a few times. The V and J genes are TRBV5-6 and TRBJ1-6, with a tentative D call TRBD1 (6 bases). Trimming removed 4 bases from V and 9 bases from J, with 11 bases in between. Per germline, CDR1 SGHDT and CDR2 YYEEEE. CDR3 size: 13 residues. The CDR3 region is CASSLDSASPLHF. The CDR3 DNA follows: TGTGCCAGCAGCCTGGACAGTGCTTCACCCCTCCACTTT.

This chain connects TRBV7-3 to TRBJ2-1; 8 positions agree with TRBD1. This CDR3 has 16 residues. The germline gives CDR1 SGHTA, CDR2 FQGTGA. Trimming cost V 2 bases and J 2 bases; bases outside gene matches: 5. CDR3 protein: CASSLARQGPYNEQFF. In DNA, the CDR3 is TGTGCCAGCAGCTTAGCCCGACAGGGGCCCTACAATGAGCAGTTCTTC.

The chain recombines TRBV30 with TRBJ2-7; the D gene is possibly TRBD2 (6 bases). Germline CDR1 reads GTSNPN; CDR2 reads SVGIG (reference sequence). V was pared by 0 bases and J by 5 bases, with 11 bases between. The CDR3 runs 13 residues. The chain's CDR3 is CAWSVGLLNEQYF. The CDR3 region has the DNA TGTGCCTGGAGTGTGGGACTCCTGAACGAGCAGTACTTC.

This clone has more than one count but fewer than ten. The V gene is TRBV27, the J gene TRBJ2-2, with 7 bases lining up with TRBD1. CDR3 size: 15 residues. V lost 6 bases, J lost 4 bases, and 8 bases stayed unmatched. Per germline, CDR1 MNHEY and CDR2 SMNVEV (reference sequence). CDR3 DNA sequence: TGTGCCAGCAGCCCCTGGGACAGTCCCACCGGGGAGCTGTTTTTT. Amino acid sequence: CASSPWDSPTGELFF.

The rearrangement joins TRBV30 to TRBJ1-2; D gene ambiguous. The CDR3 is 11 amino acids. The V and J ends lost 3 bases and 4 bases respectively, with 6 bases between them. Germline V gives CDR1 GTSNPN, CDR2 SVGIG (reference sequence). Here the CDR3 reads CAWSRLYGYTF. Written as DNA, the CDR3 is TGTGCCTGGAGCAGGCTCTATGGCTACACCTTC.

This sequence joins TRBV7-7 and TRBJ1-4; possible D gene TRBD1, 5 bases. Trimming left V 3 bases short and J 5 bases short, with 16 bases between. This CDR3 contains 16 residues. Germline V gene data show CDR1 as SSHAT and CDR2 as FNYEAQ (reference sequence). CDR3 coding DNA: TGTGCCAGCAGCTTGGGGACCGGCTCAGGCAATGAAAAACTGTTTTTT. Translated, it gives CASSLGTGSGNEKLFF. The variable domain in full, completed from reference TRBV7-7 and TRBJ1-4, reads GAGVSQSPRYKVTKRGQDVTLRCDPISSHATLYWYQQALGQGPEFLTYFNYEAQPDKSGLPSDRFSAERPEGSISTLTIQRTEQRDSAMYRCASSLGTGSGNEKLFFGSGTQLSVL.

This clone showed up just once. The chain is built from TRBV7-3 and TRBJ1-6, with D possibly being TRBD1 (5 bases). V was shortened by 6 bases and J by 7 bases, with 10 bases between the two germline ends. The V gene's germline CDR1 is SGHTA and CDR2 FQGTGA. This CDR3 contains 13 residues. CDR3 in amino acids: CASSSTGNSPLHF. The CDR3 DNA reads TGTGCCAGCAGTTCTACAGGAAATTCACCCCTCCACTTT. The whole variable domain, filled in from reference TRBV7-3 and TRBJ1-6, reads GAGVSQTPSNKVTEKGKYVELRCDPISGHTALYWYRQSLGQGPEFLIYFQGTGAADDSGLPNDRFFAVRPEGSVSTLKIQRTERGDSAVYLCASSSTGNSPLHFGNGTRLTVT.

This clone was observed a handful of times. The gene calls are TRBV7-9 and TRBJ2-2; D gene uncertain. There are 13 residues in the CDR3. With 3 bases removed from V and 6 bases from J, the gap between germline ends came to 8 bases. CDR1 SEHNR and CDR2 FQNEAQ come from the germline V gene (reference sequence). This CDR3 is CASSFDGSGELFF. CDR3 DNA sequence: TGTGCCAGCAGCTTCGATGGCTCCGGGGAGCTGTTTTTT.

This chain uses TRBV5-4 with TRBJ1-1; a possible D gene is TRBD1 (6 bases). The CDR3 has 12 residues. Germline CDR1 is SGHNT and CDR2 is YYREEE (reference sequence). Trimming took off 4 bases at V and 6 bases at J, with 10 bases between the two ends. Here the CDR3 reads CASSITGSEAFF. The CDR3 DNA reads TGTGCCAGCAGCATTACAGGGTCTGAAGCTTTCTTT.

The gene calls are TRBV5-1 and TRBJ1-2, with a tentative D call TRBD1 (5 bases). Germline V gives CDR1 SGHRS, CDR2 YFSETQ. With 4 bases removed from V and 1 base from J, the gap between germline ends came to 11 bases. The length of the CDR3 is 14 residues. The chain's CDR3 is CASSPGLLNYGYTF. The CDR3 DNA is TGCGCCAGCAGCCCGGGACTTCTTAACTATGGCTACACCTTC. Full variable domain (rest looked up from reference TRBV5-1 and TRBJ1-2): KAGVTQTPRYLIKTRGQQVTLSCSPISGHRSVSWYQQTPGQGLQFLFEYFSETQRNKGNFPGRFSGRQFSNSRSEMNVSTLELGDSALYLCASSPGLLNYGYTFGSGTRLTVV.

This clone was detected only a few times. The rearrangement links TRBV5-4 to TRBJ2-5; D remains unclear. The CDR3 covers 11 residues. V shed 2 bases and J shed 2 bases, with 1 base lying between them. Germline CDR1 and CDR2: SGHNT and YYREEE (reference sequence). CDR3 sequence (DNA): TGTGCCAGCAGCTTTCAAGAGACCCAGTACTTC. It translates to CASSFQETQYF. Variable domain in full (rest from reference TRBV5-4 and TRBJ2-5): ETGVTQSPTHLIKTRGQQVTLRCSSQSGHNTVSWYQQALGQGPQFIFQYYREEENGRGNFPPRFSGLQFPNYSSELNVNALELDDSALYLCASSFQETQYFGPGTRLLVL.

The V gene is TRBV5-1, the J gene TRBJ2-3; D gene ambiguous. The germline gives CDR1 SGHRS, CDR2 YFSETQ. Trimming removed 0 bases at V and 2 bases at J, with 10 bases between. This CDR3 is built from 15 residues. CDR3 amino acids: CASSLGLGLTDTQYF. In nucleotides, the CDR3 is TGCGCCAGCAGCTTGGGTCTGGGCCTCACAGATACGCAGTATTTT.

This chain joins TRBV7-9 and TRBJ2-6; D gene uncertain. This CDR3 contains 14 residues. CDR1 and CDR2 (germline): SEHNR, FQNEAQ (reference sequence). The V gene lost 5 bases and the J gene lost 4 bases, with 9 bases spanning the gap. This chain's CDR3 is CASSLRPGANVLTF. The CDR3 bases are TGTGCCAGCAGCCTCAGGCCCGGGGCCAACGTCCTGACTTTC. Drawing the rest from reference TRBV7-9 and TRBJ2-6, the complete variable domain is DTGVSQNPRHKITKRGQNVTFRCDPISEHNRLYWYRQTLGQGPEFLTYFQNEAQLEKSRLLSDRFSAERPKGSFSTLEIQRTEQGDSAMYLCASSLRPGANVLTFGAGSRLTVL.

CDR3 nucleotides: TGTGCCAGCAGCGGGGACAGGGGGCGATTAAACACTGAAGCTTTCTTT. It translates to CASSGDRGRLNTEAFF. The chain uses TRBV9 and TRBJ1-1, with 12 positions matching TRBD1. The CDR3 totals 16 residues. Germline lookup yields CDR1 SGDLS and CDR2 YYNGEE. V lost 3 bases to trimming and J lost 2 bases; unmatched junction nucleotides: 5.